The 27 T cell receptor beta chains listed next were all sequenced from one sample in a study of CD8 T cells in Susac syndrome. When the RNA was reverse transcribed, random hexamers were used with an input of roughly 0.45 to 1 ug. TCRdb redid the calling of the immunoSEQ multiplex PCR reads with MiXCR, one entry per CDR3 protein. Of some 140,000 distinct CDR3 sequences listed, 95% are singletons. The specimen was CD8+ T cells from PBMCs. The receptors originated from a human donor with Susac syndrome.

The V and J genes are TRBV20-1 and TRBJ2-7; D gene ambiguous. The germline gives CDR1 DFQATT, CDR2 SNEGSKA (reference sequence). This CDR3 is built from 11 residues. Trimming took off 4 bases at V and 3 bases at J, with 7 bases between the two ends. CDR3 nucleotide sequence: TGCAGTGCTACTCAAAACTACGAGCAGTACTTC. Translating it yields CSATQNYEQYF.

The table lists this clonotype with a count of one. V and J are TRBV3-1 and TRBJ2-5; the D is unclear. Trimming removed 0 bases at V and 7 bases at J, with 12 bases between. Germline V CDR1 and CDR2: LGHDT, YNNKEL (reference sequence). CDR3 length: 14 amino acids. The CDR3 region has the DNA TGTGCCAGCAGCCAAGATCCCAGCCAAAGGACCCAGTACTTC. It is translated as CASSQDPSQRTQYF.

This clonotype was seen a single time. The CDR3 nucleotides are TGCGCCAGCAGTTCTATGGACGGCCCCTACGAGCAGTACTTC. Protein: CASSSMDGPYEQYF. This chain connects TRBV5-1 to TRBJ2-7, with D hard to call. Trimming took off 5 bases at V and 2 bases at J, with 14 bases between the two ends. Germline lookup yields CDR1 SGHRS and CDR2 YFSETQ. The CDR3 extends over 14 amino acids. Combining the CDR3 with reference TRBV5-1 and TRBJ2-7 gives the whole variable domain KAGVTQTPRYLIKTRGQQVTLSCSPISGHRSVSWYQQTPGQGLQFLFEYFSETQRNKGNFPGRFSGRQFSNSRSEMNVSTLELGDSALYLCASSSMDGPYEQYFGPGTRLTVT.

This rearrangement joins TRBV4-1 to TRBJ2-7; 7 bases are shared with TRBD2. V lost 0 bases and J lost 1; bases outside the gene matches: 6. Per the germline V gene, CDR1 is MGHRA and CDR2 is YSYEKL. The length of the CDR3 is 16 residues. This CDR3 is CASSQDPLAASYEQYF. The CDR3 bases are TGCGCCAGCAGCCAAGATCCCCTAGCGGCATCCTACGAGCAGTACTTC.

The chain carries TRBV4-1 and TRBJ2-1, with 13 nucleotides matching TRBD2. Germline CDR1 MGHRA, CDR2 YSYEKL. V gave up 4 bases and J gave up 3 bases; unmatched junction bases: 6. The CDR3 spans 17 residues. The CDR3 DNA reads TGCGCCAGCAGCCCCCGGACTAGCGGGGGCCTCTACAATGAGCAGTTCTTC. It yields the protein CASSPRTSGGLYNEQFF.

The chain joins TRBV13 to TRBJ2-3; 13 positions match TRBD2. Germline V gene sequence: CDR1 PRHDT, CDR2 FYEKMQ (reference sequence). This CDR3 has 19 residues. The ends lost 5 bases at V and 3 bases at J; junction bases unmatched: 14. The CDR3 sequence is CASSPNRGETSGGTDTQYF. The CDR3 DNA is TGTGCCAGCAGCCCCAACCGGGGGGAGACTAGCGGGGGGACAGATACGCAGTATTTT. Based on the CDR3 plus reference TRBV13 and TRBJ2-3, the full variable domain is AAGVIQSPRHLIKEKRETATLKCYPIPRHDTVYWYQQGPGQDPQFLISFYEKMQSDKGSIPDRFSAQQFSDYHSELNMSSLELGDSALYFCASSPNRGETSGGTDTQYFGPGTRLTVL.

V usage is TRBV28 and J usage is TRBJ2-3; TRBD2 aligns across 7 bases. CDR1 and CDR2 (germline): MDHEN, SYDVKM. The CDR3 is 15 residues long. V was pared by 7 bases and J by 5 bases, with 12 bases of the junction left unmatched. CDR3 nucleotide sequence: TGTGCCAGCACTATTAGGGAGGGCCAAATAGATACGCAGTATTTT. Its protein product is CASTIREGQIDTQYF. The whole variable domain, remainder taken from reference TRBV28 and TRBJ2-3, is DVKVTQSSRYLVKRTGEKVFLECVQDMDHENMFWYRQDPGLGLRLIYFSYDVKMKEKGDIPEGYSVSREKKERFSLILESASTNQTSMYLCASTIREGQIDTQYFGPGTRLTVL.

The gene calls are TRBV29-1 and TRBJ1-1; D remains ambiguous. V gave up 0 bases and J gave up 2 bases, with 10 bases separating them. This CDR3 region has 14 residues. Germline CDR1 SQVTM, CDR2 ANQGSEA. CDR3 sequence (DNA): TGCAGCGTTGAAGAAGAGGGAACTAACACTGAAGCTTTCTTT. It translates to CSVEEEGTNTEAFF.

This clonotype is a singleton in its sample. The CDR3 region has the DNA TGTGCCAGCAGCTTGGTCGGACGACAGCGCTATGGCTACACCTTC. This codes for CASSLVGRQRYGYTF. V and J are TRBV5-6 and TRBJ1-2; tentatively, D is TRBD1 (5 bases). CDR1 SGHDT and CDR2 YYEEEE come from the germline V gene. This CDR3 is 15 amino acids long. V dropped 0 bases and J dropped 4 bases, with 13 bases sitting between them.

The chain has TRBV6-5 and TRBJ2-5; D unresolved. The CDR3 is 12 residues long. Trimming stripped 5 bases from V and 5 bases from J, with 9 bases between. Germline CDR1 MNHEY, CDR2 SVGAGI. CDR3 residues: CASSPDGETQYF. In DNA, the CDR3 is TGTGCCAGCAGTCCCGACGGGGAGACCCAGTACTTC.

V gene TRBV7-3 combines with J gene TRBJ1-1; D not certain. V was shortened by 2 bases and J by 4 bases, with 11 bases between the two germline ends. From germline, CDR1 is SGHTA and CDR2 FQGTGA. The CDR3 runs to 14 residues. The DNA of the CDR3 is TGTGCCAGCAGCTTATCCCTGGGTACCACTGAAGCTTTCTTT. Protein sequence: CASSLSLGTTEAFF.

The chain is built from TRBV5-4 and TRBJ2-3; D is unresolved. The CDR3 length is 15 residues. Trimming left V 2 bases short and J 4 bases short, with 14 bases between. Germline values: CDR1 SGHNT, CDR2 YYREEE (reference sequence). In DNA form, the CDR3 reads TGTGCCAGCAGCTTTGACCCTCTCCCCGCAGATACGCAGTATTTT. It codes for CASSFDPLPADTQYF.

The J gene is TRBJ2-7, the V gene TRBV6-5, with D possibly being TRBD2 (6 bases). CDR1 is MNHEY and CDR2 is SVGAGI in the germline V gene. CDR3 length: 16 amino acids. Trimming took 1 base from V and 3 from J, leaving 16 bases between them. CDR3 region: CASSYLIGGRSYEQYF. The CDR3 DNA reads TGTGCCAGCAGTTACTTGATCGGAGGGAGGAGCTACGAGCAGTACTTC.

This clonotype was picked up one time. CDR3 region: CASSKDSQETQYF. The CDR3 bases are TGTGCCAGCAGCAAGGACAGCCAAGAGACCCAGTACTTC. J is TRBJ2-5 and V is TRBV13, with TRBD1 as a possible D gene (6 bases). The CDR3 is 13 residues long. Germline-derived CDR1 and CDR2 are PRHDT and FYEKMQ (reference sequence). Trimming took 5 bases from V and 1 from J, leaving 8 bases between them.

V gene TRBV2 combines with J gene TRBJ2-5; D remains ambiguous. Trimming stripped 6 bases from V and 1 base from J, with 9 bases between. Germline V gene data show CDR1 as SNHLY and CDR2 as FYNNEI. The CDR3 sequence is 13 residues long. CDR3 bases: TGTGCCAGCAGGGGGAACAGCCAAGAGACCCAGTACTTC. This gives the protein CASRGNSQETQYF.

CDR3 region: CASSQGNYEQYF. In DNA, the CDR3 is TGTGCCAGCAGCCAGGGGAACTACGAGCAGTACTTC. The chain links TRBV4-2 to TRBJ2-7; D is unresolved. The V and J ends lost 3 bases and 3 bases respectively, with 6 bases between them. This CDR3 contains 12 residues. Germline V lookup: CDR1 LGHNA, CDR2 YNFKEQ.

CDR3 loop: CASNGTRRGYSNQPQHF. The CDR3 DNA reads as TGCGCCAGCAACGGGACCCGTAGGGGTTATAGCAATCAGCCCCAGCATTTT. V and J are TRBV5-1 and TRBJ1-5; D possibly corresponds to TRBD1 (5 bases). The CDR3 contains 17 residues. The germline V gene encodes CDR1 SGHRS and CDR2 YFSETQ. Trimming pared 6 bases from V and 0 bases from J, leaving 19 bases between.

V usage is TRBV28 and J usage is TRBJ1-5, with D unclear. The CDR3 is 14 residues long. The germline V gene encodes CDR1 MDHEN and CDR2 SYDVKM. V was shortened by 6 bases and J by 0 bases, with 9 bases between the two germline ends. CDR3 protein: CASSPEYSNQPQHF. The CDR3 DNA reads TGTGCCAGCAGCCCCGAATATAGCAATCAGCCCCAGCATTTT.

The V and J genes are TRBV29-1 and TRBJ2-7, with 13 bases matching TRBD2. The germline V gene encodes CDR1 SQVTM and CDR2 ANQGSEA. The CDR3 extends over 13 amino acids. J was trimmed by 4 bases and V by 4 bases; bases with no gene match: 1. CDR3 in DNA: TGCAGCGTTGGGACTAGCGGGAGTTACGAGCAGTACTTC. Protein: CSVGTSGSYEQYF.

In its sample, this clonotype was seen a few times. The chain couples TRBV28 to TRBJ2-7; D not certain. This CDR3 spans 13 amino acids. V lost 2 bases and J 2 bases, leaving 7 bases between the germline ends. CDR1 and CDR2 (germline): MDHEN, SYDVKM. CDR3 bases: TGTGCCAGCAGTTTACAAGTAACCTACGAGCAGTACTTC. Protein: CASSLQVTYEQYF.

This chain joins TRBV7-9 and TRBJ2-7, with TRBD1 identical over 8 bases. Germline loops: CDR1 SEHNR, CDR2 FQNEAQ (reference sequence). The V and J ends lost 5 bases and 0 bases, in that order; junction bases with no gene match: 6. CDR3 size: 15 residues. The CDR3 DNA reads TGTGCCAGCAGCGGGACAGGCGAGAGCTCCTACGAGCAGTACTTC. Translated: CASSGTGESSYEQYF.

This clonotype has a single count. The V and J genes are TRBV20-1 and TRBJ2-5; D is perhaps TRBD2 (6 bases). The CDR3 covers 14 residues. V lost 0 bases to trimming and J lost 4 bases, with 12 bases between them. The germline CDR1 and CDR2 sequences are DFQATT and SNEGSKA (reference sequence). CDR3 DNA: TGCAGTGCTAGAGATGGGACTTACCGAGAGACCCAGTACTTC. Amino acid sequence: CSARDGTYRETQYF.

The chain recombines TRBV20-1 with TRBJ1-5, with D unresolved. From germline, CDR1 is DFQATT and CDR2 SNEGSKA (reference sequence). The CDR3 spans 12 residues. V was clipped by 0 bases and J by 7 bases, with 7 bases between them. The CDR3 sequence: CSARDGTQPQHF. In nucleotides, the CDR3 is TGCAGTGCTAGAGATGGAACGCAGCCCCAGCATTTT.

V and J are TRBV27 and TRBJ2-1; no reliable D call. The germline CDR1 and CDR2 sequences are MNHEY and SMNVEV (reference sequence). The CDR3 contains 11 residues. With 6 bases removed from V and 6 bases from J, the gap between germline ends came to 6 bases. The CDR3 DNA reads TGTGCCAGCAGCTTAAGCAATGAGCAGTTCTTC. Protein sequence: CASSLSNEQFF.

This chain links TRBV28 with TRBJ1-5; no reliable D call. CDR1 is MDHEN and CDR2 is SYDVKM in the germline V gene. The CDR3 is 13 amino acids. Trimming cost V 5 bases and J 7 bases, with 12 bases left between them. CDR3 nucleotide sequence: TGTGCCAGCAGTCCCCCGGAGGTACAGCCCCAGCATTTT. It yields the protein CASSPPEVQPQHF.

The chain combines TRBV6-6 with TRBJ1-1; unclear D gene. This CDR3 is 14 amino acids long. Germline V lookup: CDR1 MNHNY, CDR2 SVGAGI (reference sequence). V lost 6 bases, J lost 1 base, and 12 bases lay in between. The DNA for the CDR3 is TGTGCCAGCAGAGACCATAGGGCGAACACTGAAGCTTTCTTT. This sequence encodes CASRDHRANTEAFF.

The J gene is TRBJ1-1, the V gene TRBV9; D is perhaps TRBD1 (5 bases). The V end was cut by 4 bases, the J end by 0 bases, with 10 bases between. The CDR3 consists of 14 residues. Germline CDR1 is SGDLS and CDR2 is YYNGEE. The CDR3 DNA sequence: TGTGCCAGCAGCCTCGGGGCTATGAACACTGAAGCTTTCTTT. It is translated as CASSLGAMNTEAFF.